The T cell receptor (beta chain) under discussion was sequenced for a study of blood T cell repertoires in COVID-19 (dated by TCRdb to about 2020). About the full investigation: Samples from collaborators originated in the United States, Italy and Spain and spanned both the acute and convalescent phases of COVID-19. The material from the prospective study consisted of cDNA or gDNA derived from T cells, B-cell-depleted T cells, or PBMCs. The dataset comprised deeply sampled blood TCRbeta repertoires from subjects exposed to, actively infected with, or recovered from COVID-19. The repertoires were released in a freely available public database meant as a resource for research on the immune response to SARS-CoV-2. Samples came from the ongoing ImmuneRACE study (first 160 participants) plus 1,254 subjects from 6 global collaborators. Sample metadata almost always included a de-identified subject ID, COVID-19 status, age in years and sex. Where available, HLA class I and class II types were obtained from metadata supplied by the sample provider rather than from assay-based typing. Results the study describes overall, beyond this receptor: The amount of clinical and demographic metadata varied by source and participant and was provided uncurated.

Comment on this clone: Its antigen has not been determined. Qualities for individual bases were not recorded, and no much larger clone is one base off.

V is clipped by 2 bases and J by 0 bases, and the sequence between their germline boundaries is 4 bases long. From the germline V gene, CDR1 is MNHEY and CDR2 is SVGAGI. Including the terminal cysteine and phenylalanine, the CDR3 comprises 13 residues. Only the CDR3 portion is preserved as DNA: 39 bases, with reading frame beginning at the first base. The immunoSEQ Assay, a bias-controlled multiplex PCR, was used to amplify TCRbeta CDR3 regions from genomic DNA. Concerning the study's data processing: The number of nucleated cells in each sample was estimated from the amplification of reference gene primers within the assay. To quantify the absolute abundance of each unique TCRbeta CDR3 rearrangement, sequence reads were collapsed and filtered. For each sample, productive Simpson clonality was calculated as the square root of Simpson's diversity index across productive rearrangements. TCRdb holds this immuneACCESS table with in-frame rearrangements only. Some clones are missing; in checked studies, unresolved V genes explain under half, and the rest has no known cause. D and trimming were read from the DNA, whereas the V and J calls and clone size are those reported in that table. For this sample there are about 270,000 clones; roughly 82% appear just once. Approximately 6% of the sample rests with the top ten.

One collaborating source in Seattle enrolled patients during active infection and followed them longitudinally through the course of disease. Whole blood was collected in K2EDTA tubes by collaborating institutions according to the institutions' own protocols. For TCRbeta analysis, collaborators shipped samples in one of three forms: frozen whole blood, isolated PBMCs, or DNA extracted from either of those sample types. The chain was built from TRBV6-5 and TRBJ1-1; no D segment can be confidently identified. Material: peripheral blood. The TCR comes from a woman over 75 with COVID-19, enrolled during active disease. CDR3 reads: CASSYAVNTEAFF. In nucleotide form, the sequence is TGTGCCAGCAGTTACGCGGTGAACACTGAAGCTTTCTTT.